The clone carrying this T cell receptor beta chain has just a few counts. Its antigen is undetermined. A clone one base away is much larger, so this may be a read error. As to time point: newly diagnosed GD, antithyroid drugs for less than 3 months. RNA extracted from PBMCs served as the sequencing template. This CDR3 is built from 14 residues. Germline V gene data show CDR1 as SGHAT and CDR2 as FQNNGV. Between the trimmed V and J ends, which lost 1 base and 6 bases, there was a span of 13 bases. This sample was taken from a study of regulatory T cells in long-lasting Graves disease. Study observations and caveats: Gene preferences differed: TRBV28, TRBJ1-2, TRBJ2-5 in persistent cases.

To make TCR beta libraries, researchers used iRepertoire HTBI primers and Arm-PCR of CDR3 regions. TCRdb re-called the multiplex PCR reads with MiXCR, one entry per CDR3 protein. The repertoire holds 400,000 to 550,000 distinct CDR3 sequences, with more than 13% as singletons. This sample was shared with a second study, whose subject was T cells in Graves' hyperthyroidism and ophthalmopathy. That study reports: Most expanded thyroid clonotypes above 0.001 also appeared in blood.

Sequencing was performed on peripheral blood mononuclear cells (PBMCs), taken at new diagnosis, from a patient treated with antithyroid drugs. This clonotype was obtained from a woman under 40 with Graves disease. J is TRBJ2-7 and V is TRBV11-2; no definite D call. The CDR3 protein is CASSLVGSVGEQYF. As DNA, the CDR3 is TGTGCCAGCAGCTTAGTCGGCAGTGTGGGCGAGCAGTACTTC.